The 9 T cell receptor beta chains reported below all come from one sample, sequenced in a study of shared clonotypes between healthy human individuals. The data were produced by immunoSEQ multiplex PCR, yet TCRdb's version contains in-frame clones alone and is incomplete. The sample shows about 980,000 clones, approximately 80% of them seen only once. The source material was memory CD4+ T cells sorted from blood. Documented subset: CD45RA-negative fraction. The receptors originated from a man aged 18 to 29 in good health.

This clone was observed a handful of times. V gene TRBV27 combines with J gene TRBJ2-3, with D possibly matching TRBD2 (5 bases). The length of the CDR3 is 15 residues. CDR1 and CDR2 from the germline V gene are MNHEY and SMNVEV (reference sequence). Trimming stripped 4 bases from V and 0 bases from J, with 11 bases between. CDR3 sequence (DNA): TGTGCCAGCAGTTCGGTCGGGATGAGCACAGATACGCAGTATTTT. Protein sequence: CASSSVGMSTDTQYF.

The chain couples TRBV11-2 to TRBJ2-5, with 10 positions matching TRBD2. Losses at the gene ends were 11 bases for V and 3 bases for J; bases not matched to a gene: 6. From germline, CDR1 is SGHAT and CDR2 FQNNGV. CDR3 length: 13 residues. The CDR3 nucleotides read TGTGCCGATAGCGGGGGGCTAGAAGAGACCCAGTACTTC. This codes for CADSGGLEETQYF.

V is TRBV7-2 and J is TRBJ1-1; D unclear. Germline CDR1 reads SGHTA; CDR2 reads FQGNSA. The CDR3 is 17 residues long. V was shortened by 2 bases and J by 1 base, with 17 bases between the two germline ends. The chain's CDR3 is CASSLSFGLPGNTEAFF. CDR3 DNA sequence: TGTGCCAGCAGCTTAAGTTTCGGGCTACCAGGGAACACTGAAGCTTTCTTT.

This clone was seen more than once but under ten times. The chain is built from TRBV2 and TRBJ2-2; D is ambiguous. The germline V gene has CDR1 SNHLY and CDR2 FYNNEI. Trimming left V 1 base short and J 0 bases short, with 6 bases between. The CDR3 sequence is 15 residues long. The CDR3 is CASSEVVSNTGELFF. CDR3 DNA sequence: TGTGCCAGCAGTGAAGTTGTTTCGAACACCGGGGAGCTGTTTTTT.

In DNA, the CDR3 is TGTGCCAGCAGCTTAGTGTCAGCGAGCTCCTATAATTCACCCCTCCACTTT. It yields the protein CASSLVSASSYNSPLHF. The V call is TRBV7-2, the J call TRBJ1-6; D remains ambiguous. Germline V gives CDR1 SGHTA, CDR2 FQGNSA. V lost 1 base and J lost 0, with 10 bases in between. The CDR3 is made up of 17 amino acids.

The chain couples TRBV27 to TRBJ2-1; 8 bases line up with TRBD2. Per germline, CDR1 MNHEY and CDR2 SMNVEV (reference sequence). This CDR3 has 16 amino acids. V gave up 5 bases and J gave up 6 bases; unmatched junction bases: 12. CDR3 sequence reads: CASSLKGGGTINEQFF. The DNA for the CDR3 is TGTGCCAGCAGTCTGAAGGGCGGGGGGACCATCAATGAGCAGTTCTTC.

This clone was seen many times. One end of the junction fails to match germline, which may point to a read error. The gene calls are TRBV7-7 and TRBJ1-1, with D unclear. CDR1 and CDR2 from the germline V gene are SSHAT and FNYEAQ (reference sequence). The CDR3 extends over 15 amino acids. Written as DNA, the CDR3 is TGTGCTAGCAGCTCGTGGTTTGTTTTGAACACTGAAGCTTTCTTT. This sequence encodes CASSSWFVLNTEAFF.

V usage is TRBV2 and J usage is TRBJ2-3; D is perhaps TRBD2 (6 bases). V dropped 3 bases and J dropped 4 bases, with 23 bases sitting between them. CDR1 is SNHLY and CDR2 is FYNNEI in the germline V gene. CDR3 size: 18 residues. CDR3 in amino acids: CASSDRGNSDTGADTQYF. The CDR3 DNA reads as TGTGCCAGCAGTGACCGGGGGAATAGTGACACGGGGGCAGATACGCAGTATTTT.

The rearrangement uses TRBV19 and TRBJ2-7, with D possibly being TRBD1 or TRBD2 (6 bases each). The CDR3 totals 14 residues. With 7 bases removed from V and 3 bases from J, the gap between germline ends came to 16 bases. Germline CDR1 reads LNHDA; CDR2 reads SQIVND (reference sequence). The CDR3 region is CASIHTRDNYEQYF. The CDR3 coding sequence is TGTGCCAGTATCCATACGCGGGACAACTACGAGCAGTACTTC.